These 28 T cell receptor beta chains share one sample of origin, sequenced in a study of beta chain features in type 1 diabetes. The entirety of the isolated RNA underwent reverse transcription, so expressed TCRB transcripts were sequenced. Sequencing used immunoSEQ multiplex PCR; TCRdb keeps in-frame clones, though not all of them. The sample gives about 150,000 clones, nearly 50% of which show up once; under 0.45% is in the top ten. The sample consisted of Tregs from blood. Every receptor here comes from a man between 18 and 35 years old in good health.

As to this clone: Sequence at one end of the junction differs from germline and may be a read error. The chain recombines TRBV6-1 with TRBJ2-2; D unclear. CDR1 MNHNS and CDR2 SASEGT come from the germline V gene. The CDR3 has 14 residues. The CDR3 spells CAGSDRRVTGELFF. The CDR3 DNA follows: TGTGCCGGCAGTGACCGTCGGGTTACCGGGGAGCTGTTTTTT.

The rearrangement joins TRBV15 to TRBJ2-1; TRBD2 matches at 14 bases. J gave up 3 bases and V 3 bases, and 4 bases lay outside the gene matches. The CDR3 is 17 amino acids. In germline, CDR1 is LNHNV, CDR2 YYDKDF (reference sequence). The CDR3 reads CATSSGLAGGIYNEQFF. The CDR3 nucleotides are TGTGCCACCAGCAGCGGACTAGCGGGAGGAATCTACAATGAGCAGTTCTTC.

This clone turned up a few times. The genes are TRBV6-1 and TRBJ2-3, with TRBD1 as a possible D gene (6 bases). V was cut by 1 base and J by 4 bases, with 12 bases left in between. CDR3 length equals 15 residues. Germline V lookup: CDR1 MNHNS, CDR2 SASEGT. Written as DNA, the CDR3 is TGTGCCAGCAGTGAAGTGGTGGGGGCGGCAGATACGCAGTATTTT. Protein sequence: CASSEVVGAADTQYF.

The chain is built from TRBV5-6 and TRBJ1-1; TRBD1 matches at 8 bases. Trimming cost V 0 bases and J 2 bases; bases outside gene matches: 6. CDR3 length equals 16 residues. The V gene's germline CDR1 is SGHDT and CDR2 YYEEEE. The CDR3 DNA reads TGTGCCAGCAGCTTGGACAGGGGGTGGATCAACACTGAAGCTTTCTTT. Translated, it gives CASSLDRGWINTEAFF.

CDR3 DNA: TGTGCCAGCAGTTACTCTGGGCGGGCCACTGAAGCTTTCTTT. It translates to CASSYSGRATEAFF. This chain connects TRBV6-5 to TRBJ1-1, with D unclear. CDR3 length: 14 residues. Trimming stripped 0 bases from V and 4 bases from J, with 9 bases between. The germline gives CDR1 MNHEY, CDR2 SVGAGI.

J is TRBJ2-3 and V is TRBV7-9; TRBD2 matches at 11 bases. Germline V gene sequence: CDR1 SEHNR, CDR2 FQNEAQ (reference sequence). J lost 1 base, V lost 5 bases, and 2 bases had no gene match. This CDR3 has 15 amino acids. CDR3 coding DNA: TGTGCCAGCAGCCTTAGCGGGAGGGGCACAGATACGCAGTATTTT. It is translated as CASSLSGRGTDTQYF.

The chain links TRBV7-3 to TRBJ2-1; 10 bases are shared with TRBD2. The V gene end was trimmed by 2 bases and the J gene end by 9 bases; junction bases not matched to a gene: 7. CDR1 and CDR2 from the germline V gene are SGHTA and FQGTGA. This CDR3 has 15 amino acids. The CDR3 DNA sequence: TGTGCCAGCAGCTTAGGGGCTAGCGGGGGTTTTGAGCAGTTCTTC. This encodes CASSLGASGGFEQFF.

The V call is TRBV5-6, the J call TRBJ1-2; 7 bases line up with TRBD1. Germline trimming cut 2 bases from V and 6 bases from J; bases unmatched to any gene: 4. CDR3 length: 13 amino acids. Germline CDR1 and CDR2: SGHDT and YYEEEE. The CDR3 loop reads CASSFNRGDGYTF. The CDR3, as DNA: TGTGCCAGCAGCTTCAACAGGGGAGATGGCTACACCTTC.

This chain joins TRBV29-1 and TRBJ2-7; D gene unclear. CDR1 and CDR2 (germline): SQVTM, ANQGSEA. V lost 4 bases and J lost 3, with 10 bases in between. The CDR3 has 12 residues. The DNA for the CDR3 is TGCAGCGTTGCGAAAACGGGCTACGAGCAGTACTTC. Amino acids: CSVAKTGYEQYF.

This clone came up a few times. The rearrangement joins TRBV4-2 to TRBJ2-2; the match to TRBD1 covers 7 bases. Trimming at V came to 1 base and at J to 4 bases, leaving 6 bases not matched to a gene. This CDR3 region has 16 residues. In germline, CDR1 is LGHNA, CDR2 YNFKEQ. Here the CDR3 reads CASSQVKGAITGELFF. The DNA of the CDR3 is TGTGCCAGCAGCCAAGTTAAGGGGGCCATCACCGGGGAGCTGTTTTTT.

V gene TRBV29-1 combines with J gene TRBJ2-1; 7 bases map to TRBD2. The CDR3 is 16 residues long. J gave up 7 bases and V 0 bases, and 12 bases lay outside the gene matches. The V gene's germline CDR1 is SQVTM and CDR2 ANQGSEA. The CDR3 DNA sequence: TGCAGCGTTGAAGATCCGAGAGCGGGAATTAAGAATGAGCAGTTCTTC. Its translation: CSVEDPRAGIKNEQFF.

As for this clone: At one end the junction does not follow the germline gene, possibly because of a read error. The CDR3 here is CASSAPGTGGTEALF. CDR3 in DNA: TGTGCCAGTAGTGCCCCCGGGACAGGGGGCACTGAAGCTCTCTTT. This chain joins TRBV19 and TRBJ1-1; 12 bases are shared with TRBD1. CDR1 LNHDA and CDR2 SQIVND come from the germline V gene (reference sequence). This CDR3 has 15 amino acids. Full variable domain (remainder filled in from reference TRBV19 and TRBJ1-1): DGGITQSPKYLFRKEGQNVTLSCEQNLNHDAMYWYRQDPGQGLRLIYYSQIVNDFQKGDIAEGYSVSREKKESFPLTVTSAQKNPTAFYLCASSAPGTGGTEALFGQGTRLTVV.

This clone came up a few times. The chain is built from TRBV4-3 and TRBJ2-7, with TRBD1 matching 9 bases. J was trimmed by 1 base and V by 4 bases; bases with no gene match: 5. CDR3 length: 15 residues. Germline CDR1 and CDR2: LGHNA and YSLEER. This chain's CDR3 is CASSLEGQGSYEQYF. CDR3 sequence (DNA): TGCGCCAGCAGCCTTGAGGGACAGGGTTCCTACGAGCAGTACTTC.

This clone was counted a few times. The chain recombines TRBV30 with TRBJ2-1; D is possibly TRBD1 (6 bases). The CDR3 is 12 amino acids. CDR1 and CDR2 from the germline V gene are GTSNPN and SVGIG (reference sequence). V was clipped by 4 bases and J by 7 bases, with 11 bases between them. The CDR3 region has the DNA TGTGCCTGGACAGGGGCTCCTAATGAGCAGTTCTTC. Residues: CAWTGAPNEQFF.

The chain couples TRBV5-6 to TRBJ2-5, with D perhaps TRBD2 (5 bases). Germline CDR1 and CDR2: SGHDT and YYEEEE. This CDR3 has 15 amino acids. V lost 1 base and J 5 bases, leaving 15 bases between the germline ends. The DNA of the CDR3 is TGTGCCAGCAGCTTGCGCGGCACCGGCGGGGAGACCCAGTACTTC. The encoded protein is CASSLRGTGGETQYF.

J is TRBJ2-2 and V is TRBV10-1; a weak D match, TRBD2 (5 bases). Germline values: CDR1 WNHNN, CDR2 SYGVQD (reference sequence). With 3 bases removed from V and 3 bases from J, the gap between germline ends came to 11 bases. The CDR3 covers 15 residues. The CDR3 nucleotides read TGCGCCAGCAGTGATTCCGGGGTCGACACCGGGGAGCTGTTTTTT. Translation: CASSDSGVDTGELFF.

A few counts support this clone. The rearrangement joins TRBV18 to TRBJ2-5, with 9 bases fitting TRBD2. V lost 3 bases to trimming and J lost 2 bases; unmatched junction nucleotides: 4. Germline CDR1 KGHSH, CDR2 LQKENI. The CDR3 extends over 15 amino acids. In nucleotides, the CDR3 is TGTGCCAGCTCACCGCTGCGGGGGGGGCAAGAGACCCAGTACTTC. This translates into CASSPLRGGQETQYF.

The chain is built from TRBV28 and TRBJ2-1, with 11 bases that match TRBD1. Germline assignment: CDR1 MDHEN and CDR2 SYDVKM. CDR3 length: 14 amino acids. With 5 bases clipped from V and 3 bases from J, the junction kept 0 bases outside the gene matches. CDR3 sequence reads: CASSGTGGYNEQFF. The DNA of the CDR3 is TGTGCCAGCAGTGGGACAGGGGGCTACAATGAGCAGTTCTTC.

The V and J genes are TRBV9 and TRBJ1-5; a possible D gene is TRBD1 (6 bases). The CDR3 sequence is 15 residues long. Germline lookup yields CDR1 SGDLS and CDR2 YYNGEE. Between the trimmed V and J ends, which lost 2 bases and 5 bases, there was a span of 14 bases. CDR3 sequence: CASSVGQGTDQPQHF. The CDR3 nucleotides read TGTGCCAGCAGCGTCGGTCAGGGGACGGATCAGCCCCAGCATTTT.

This clone was seen a few times. The V call is TRBV27, the J call TRBJ2-4; no clear D gene. Germline V CDR1 and CDR2: MNHEY, SMNVEV (reference sequence). The CDR3 runs 15 residues. V shed 0 bases and J shed 1 base, with 7 bases lying between them. The CDR3 sequence is CASSLSWAAKNIQYF. CDR3 nucleotides: TGTGCCAGCAGTTTATCGTGGGCGGCCAAAAACATTCAGTACTTC.

The chain couples TRBV11-3 to TRBJ2-2, with 7 bases lining up with TRBD2. The CDR3 is 16 amino acids. The germline V gene has CDR1 SGHNT and CDR2 YENEEA. J gave up 4 bases and V 5 bases, and 10 bases lay outside the gene matches. The CDR3 loop is CASSPGRGYSTGELFF. The CDR3 nucleotides are TGTGCCAGCAGCCCCGGGCGGGGGTACTCCACCGGGGAGCTGTTTTTT. Full variable domain (rest looked up from reference TRBV11-3 and TRBJ2-2): EAGVVQSPRYKIIEKKQPVAFWCNPISGHNTLYWYLQNLGQGPELLIRYENEEAVDDSQLPKDRFSAERLKGVDSTLKIQPAELGDSAVYLCASSPGRGYSTGELFFGEGSRLTVL.

This sequence joins TRBV6-1 and TRBJ1-2; TRBD1 matches 9 bases. Per the germline V gene, CDR1 is MNHNS and CDR2 is SASEGT. The CDR3 covers 13 residues. Trimming cost V 3 bases and J 5 bases; bases outside gene matches: 1. The CDR3 bases are TGTGCCAGCAGTGAGACAGGGGGGTATGGCTACACCTTC. Translation: CASSETGGYGYTF.

The chain combines TRBV19 with TRBJ1-1; TRBD1 aligns across 9 bases. Germline CDR1 is LNHDA and CDR2 is SQIVND (reference sequence). Trimming at V came to 6 bases and at J to 8 bases, leaving 7 bases not matched to a gene. The CDR3 spans 13 residues. CDR3 coding DNA: TGTGCCAGTAGGACAGGGGGGAAATTGGAAGCTTTCTTT. This translates into CASRTGGKLEAFF.

The rearrangement links TRBV6-1 to TRBJ2-2; D is perhaps TRBD1 (5 bases). Germline V lookup: CDR1 MNHNS, CDR2 SASEGT. The CDR3 length is 15 residues. V shed 1 base and J shed 5 bases, with 11 bases lying between them. The CDR3: CASSEGYRSTGELFF. CDR3 sequence (DNA): TGTGCCAGCAGTGAAGGCTACAGGTCGACCGGGGAGCTGTTTTTT.

The rearrangement joins TRBV2 to TRBJ1-4; D call uncertain. Germline CDR1 is SNHLY and CDR2 is FYNNEI. The CDR3 contains 14 residues. Trimming shortened V by 6 bases and J by 0 bases, and 8 bases separated the two germline ends. CDR3 amino acids: CASRSGSTNEKLFF. CDR3 bases: TGTGCCAGCAGGAGCGGGTCAACTAATGAAAAACTGTTTTTT. Full variable domain (missing parts from reference TRBV2 and TRBJ1-4): EPEVTQTPSHQVTQMGQEVILRCVPISNHLYFYWYRQILGQKVEFLVSFYNNEISEKSEIFDDQFSVERPDGSNFTLKIRSTKLEDSAMYFCASRSGSTNEKLFFGSGTQLSVL.

This chain connects TRBV30 to TRBJ2-1, with D tentatively TRBD2 (7 bases). The length of the CDR3 is 14 residues. V lost 4 bases and J lost 9, with 19 bases in between. Germline CDR1 GTSNPN, CDR2 SVGIG (reference sequence). The CDR3 protein is CAWKVVGRGGEQFF. DNA of the CDR3: TGTGCCTGGAAAGTTGTGGGAAGGGGGGGTGAGCAGTTCTTC. Looking up the rest from reference TRBV30 and TRBJ2-1 gives the full variable domain: SQTIHQWPATLVQPVGSPLSLECTVEGTSNPNLYWYRQAAGRGLQLLFYSVGIGQISSEVPQNLSASRPQDRQFILSSKKLLLSDSGFYLCAWKVVGRGGEQFFGPGTRLTVL.

The chain recombines TRBV6-5 with TRBJ2-5; D perhaps matches TRBD1 (5 bases). Near its end, the DNA agrees better with TRBJ2-7, so the J call may be wrong. The germline CDR1 and CDR2 sequences are MNHEY and SVGAGI. CDR3 length: 12 residues. CDR3 nucleotide sequence: TGTGCCAGCAGAAGGGGCCCCTACGAGCAGTACTTC. Its translation is CASRRGPYEQYF.

The gene calls are TRBV28 and TRBJ1-2; D is ambiguous. The CDR3 totals 13 residues. Looked up from germline, CDR1 is MDHEN and CDR2 is SYDVKM. V was pared by 5 bases and J by 4 bases, with 11 bases between. The CDR3 here is CASSPLEFYGYTF. In nucleotides, the CDR3 is TGTGCCAGCAGTCCTCTGGAGTTCTATGGCTACACCTTC.